What follows are 5 T cell receptor beta chains derived from one specimen sequenced in a study of T-cell reconstitution after alpha-beta-depleted transplantation in children. Preparation of the TCRbeta library used unique molecular identifiers. TCRdb reprocessed the PCR reads via MiXCR and lists one record per CDR3 protein. The sample holds hundreds of thousands of distinct CDR3 sequences, roughly a quarter seen once. The sequenced sample was PBMCs, mostly from graft donor cells, obtained 360 days after TCRalphabeta/CD19-depleted stem cell transplant. Receptor source: a female patient aged 2-9 years who had a stem cell transplant for congenital amegakaryocytic thrombocytopenia, so the T cells may come from the graft donor.

This clonotype was observed a handful of times. The chain uses TRBV7-2 and TRBJ1-2; 7 bases agree with TRBD1. The length of the CDR3 is 15 residues. V was clipped by 4 bases and J by 4 bases; unmatched bases: 9. The germline CDR1 and CDR2 sequences are SGHTA and FQGNSA. CDR3 bases: TGTGCCAGCAGCTCACGAGGGGGCCGGGGCTATGGCTACACCTTC. Protein sequence: CASSSRGGRGYGYTF. The entire variable domain, with the rest obtained from reference TRBV7-2 and TRBJ1-2, is as follows: GAGVSQSPSNKVTEKGKDVELRCDPISGHTALYWYRQSLGQGLEFLIYFQGNSAPDKSGLPSDRFSAERTGGSVSTLTIQRTQQEDSAVYLCASSSRGGRGYGYTFGSGTRLTVV.

This chain connects TRBV7-8 to TRBJ2-7; 8 bases align to TRBD1. V was pared by 5 bases and J by 2 bases, with 8 bases of the junction left unmatched. Germline CDR1 is SGHVS and CDR2 is FQNEAQ. This CDR3 spans 15 amino acids. CDR3 in amino acids: CASSTRDRRTYEQYF. Written as DNA, the CDR3 is TGTGCCAGCAGCACCCGGGACAGGAGAACCTACGAGCAGTACTTC. The full variable domain, in which reference TRBV7-8 and TRBJ2-7 provide the parts outside the CDR3, is GAGVSQSPRYKVAKRGQDVALRCDPISGHVSLFWYQQALGQGPEFLTYFQNEAQLDKSGLPSDRFFAERPEGSVSTLKIQRTQQEDSAVYLCASSTRDRRTYEQYFGPGTRLTVT.

The gene calls are TRBV12-3 or TRBV12-4 and TRBJ2-1; D call uncertain. The CDR3 runs to 13 residues. V was clipped by 2 bases and J by 8 bases, with 10 bases between them. The CDR3 here is CASSLWSMDEQFF. The CDR3 DNA reads as TGTGCCAGCAGTTTATGGAGCATGGATGAGCAGTTCTTC.

This clonotype was counted a few times. The V call is TRBV4-1, the J call TRBJ2-1; 12 bases map to TRBD2. This CDR3 comprises 16 residues. Looked up from germline, CDR1 is MGHRA and CDR2 is YSYEKL. V lost 8 bases, J lost 3 bases, and 8 bases stayed unmatched. CDR3 residues: CASPSPLAGGYNEQFF. In nucleotides, the CDR3 is TGCGCCAGCCCCTCCCCACTAGCGGGGGGCTACAATGAGCAGTTCTTC.

This clonotype showed up many times. This chain joins TRBV4-1 and TRBJ2-7; D gene ambiguous. V was cut by 2 bases and J by 0 bases, with 8 bases left in between. CDR1 and CDR2 from the germline V gene are MGHRA and YSYEKL. The CDR3 covers 14 residues. The CDR3 nucleotides are TGCGCCAGCAGCCAAACAAGTTACTCCTACGAGCAGTACTTC. Its translation is CASSQTSYSYEQYF.